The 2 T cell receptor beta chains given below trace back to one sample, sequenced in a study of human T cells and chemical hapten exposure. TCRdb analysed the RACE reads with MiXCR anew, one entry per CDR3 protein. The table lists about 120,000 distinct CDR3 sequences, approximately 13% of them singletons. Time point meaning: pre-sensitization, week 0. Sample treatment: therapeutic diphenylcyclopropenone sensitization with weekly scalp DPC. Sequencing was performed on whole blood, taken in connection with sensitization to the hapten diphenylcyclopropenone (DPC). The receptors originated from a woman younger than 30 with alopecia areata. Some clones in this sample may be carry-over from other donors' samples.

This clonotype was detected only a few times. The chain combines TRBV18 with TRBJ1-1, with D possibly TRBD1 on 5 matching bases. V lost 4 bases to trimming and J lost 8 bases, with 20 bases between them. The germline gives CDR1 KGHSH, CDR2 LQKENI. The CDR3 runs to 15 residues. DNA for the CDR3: TGTGCCAGCTCACGCGAGGGGCGTCCCGAACCCGAAGCTTTCTTT. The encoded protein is CASSREGRPEPEAFF.

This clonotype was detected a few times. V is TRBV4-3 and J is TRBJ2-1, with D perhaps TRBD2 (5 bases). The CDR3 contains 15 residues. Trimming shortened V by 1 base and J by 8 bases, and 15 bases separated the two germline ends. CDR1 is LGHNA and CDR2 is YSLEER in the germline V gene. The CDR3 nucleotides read TGCGCCAGCAGCCAAGGGCGGGCATTGAGGGATGAGCAGTTCTTC. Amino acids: CASSQGRALRDEQFF.